Below are 21 T cell receptor beta chains sequenced from a single sample in a study of blood T cell repertoires in COVID-19. Generated by immunoSEQ multiplex PCR, the TCRdb table keeps only in-frame clones and is missing some. The sample includes some 140,000 clones, approximately 88% of them seen just once. Sequenced material: PBMCs or T cells enriched from blood (not recorded which). These receptors came from a man aged 35 to 55 with acute COVID-19.

The V gene is TRBV19, the J gene TRBJ1-6; maybe TRBD1 (5 bases). Germline assignment: CDR1 LNHDA and CDR2 SQIVND (reference sequence). This CDR3 contains 15 residues. The V end was cut by 4 bases, the J end by 6 bases, with 13 bases between. The CDR3 DNA sequence: TGTGCCAGTAGTACCCAGGGCCAGATTAATTCACCCCTCCACTTT. It translates to CASSTQGQINSPLHF.

The CDR3 coding sequence is TGTGCCAGCAGAGGACTAGCGGGTGAGCAGTTCTTC. Translated, it gives CASRGLAGEQFF. The chain recombines TRBV7-8 with TRBJ2-1, with 11 bases aligning to TRBD2. The J segment lost 9 bases and the V segment lost 6 bases, leaving 1 base of the junction unmatched. Germline assignment: CDR1 SGHVS and CDR2 FQNEAQ. This CDR3 is built from 12 residues.

The chain employs TRBV5-6 and TRBJ2-5; D ambiguous. Trimming removed 1 base from V and 3 bases from J, with 7 bases in between. CDR1 and CDR2 from the germline V gene are SGHDT and YYEEEE. This CDR3 contains 13 residues. For the CDR3, the DNA is TGTGCCAGCAGCTTGCCCCAGAAAGAGACCCAGTACTTC. Protein sequence: CASSLPQKETQYF.

In its sample, this clone was seen a few times. The chain has TRBV19 and TRBJ2-5; TRBD1 agrees at 7 bases. The CDR3 runs 13 residues. V was clipped by 5 bases and J by 4 bases; unmatched bases: 4. Germline V lookup: CDR1 LNHDA, CDR2 SQIVND (reference sequence). CDR3 loop: CASSGTGVETQYF. The CDR3 DNA reads as TGTGCCAGTAGTGGAACAGGGGTAGAGACCCAGTACTTC.

V gene TRBV10-3 combines with J gene TRBJ2-1, with 7 bases lining up with TRBD2. Germline V gives CDR1 ENHRY, CDR2 SYGVKD. V was clipped by 0 bases and J by 9 bases; unmatched bases: 8. There are 15 residues in the CDR3. The CDR3: CAISESALGGSEQFF. The CDR3 DNA is TGTGCCATCAGTGAGTCTGCTCTCGGGGGGTCTGAGCAGTTCTTC.

This rearrangement joins TRBV30 to TRBJ2-7; 13 bases map to TRBD2. Trimming at V came to 5 bases and at J to 6 bases, leaving 7 bases not matched to a gene. CDR1 is GTSNPN, CDR2 SVGIG, per germline (reference sequence). The CDR3 runs 14 residues. Here the CDR3 reads CAWEELAGGAEQYF. The CDR3 nucleotides read TGTGCCTGGGAAGAACTAGCGGGAGGGGCCGAGCAGTACTTC.

The chain uses TRBV28 and TRBJ1-2, with 9 bases fitting TRBD1. The V segment lost 5 bases and the J segment 8 bases; nucleotides outside the gene matches: 6. CDR3 length: 13 amino acids. Germline V lookup: CDR1 MDHEN, CDR2 SYDVKM. The chain's CDR3 is CASSQGQGGGYTF. The DNA for the CDR3 is TGTGCCAGCAGTCAGGGACAGGGAGGAGGCTACACCTTC.

The gene calls are TRBV15 and TRBJ2-5; 10 bases agree with TRBD2. The V gene end was trimmed by 1 base and the J gene end by 2 bases; junction bases not matched to a gene: 4. The CDR3 extends over 16 amino acids. CDR1 LNHNV and CDR2 YYDKDF come from the germline V gene (reference sequence). The CDR3 coding sequence is TGTGCCACCAGCAGAGGGGCTAGCGGGAGACAAGAGACCCAGTACTTC. The encoded protein is CATSRGASGRQETQYF.

CDR3 coding DNA: TGTGCCAGCAGTTTATCCTCAGCAGGCTTGAACACTGAAGCTTTCTTT. Residues: CASSLSSAGLNTEAFF. The V call is TRBV27, the J call TRBJ1-1, with D unclear. Germline-derived CDR1 and CDR2 are MNHEY and SMNVEV (reference sequence). The CDR3 consists of 16 residues. Deletions cut 0 bases from V and 0 bases from J, with 11 bases between.

The chain has TRBV9 and TRBJ1-5, with 10 positions matching TRBD1. The CDR3 spans 15 residues. Germline trimming cut 4 bases from V and 7 bases from J; bases unmatched to any gene: 8. Germline V lookup: CDR1 SGDLS, CDR2 YYNGEE. CDR3 nucleotide sequence: TGTGCCAGCAGCTCGGGACAGGGGAATGGCCAGCCCCAGCATTTT. It is translated as CASSSGQGNGQPQHF.

The chain uses TRBV3-1 (or the pseudogene TRBV3-2) and TRBJ2-7, with TRBD1 matching 12 bases. The V and J ends lost 4 bases and 3 bases, in that order; junction bases with no gene match: 4. Germline V gene data show CDR1 as LGHDT and CDR2 as YNNKEL (reference sequence). This CDR3 has 15 residues. CDR3 coding DNA: TGTGCCAGCAGCCCCGGGACAGGGGGCTTCTACGAGCAGTACTTC. It translates to CASSPGTGGFYEQYF.

The chain is built from TRBV6-5 and TRBJ2-7; D might be TRBD1 (6 bases). Germline values: CDR1 MNHEY, CDR2 SVGAGI. V shed 6 bases and J shed 4 bases, with 19 bases lying between them. The CDR3 totals 15 residues. The CDR3 region has the DNA TGTGCCAGCAGGACCTCCGGGGCAGGGGTTTACGAGCAGTACTTC. Translated, it gives CASRTSGAGVYEQYF.

The CDR3 reads CASSSLTGNGYEQYF. The CDR3 nucleotides read TGTGCCAGCAGTTCCTTGACAGGGAATGGCTACGAGCAGTACTTC. V gene TRBV6-2 or TRBV6-3 combines with J gene TRBJ2-7; TRBD1 matches 7 bases. CDR3 length: 15 amino acids. V was clipped by 4 bases and J by 3 bases; unmatched bases: 9. In germline, CDR1 is MNHEY, CDR2 SVGEGT.

As for this clone: A much larger clone differs from this one at a single base, so this may be a read error. This sample also contains other DNA sequences that code for the same CDR3. This rearrangement joins TRBV3-1 (or the pseudogene TRBV3-2) to TRBJ2-1; 9 nucleotides align to TRBD1. The germline gives CDR1 LGHDT, CDR2 YNNKEL (reference sequence). The CDR3 length is 17 residues. CDR3 sequence (DNA): TGTGCCAGCAGCCCACACAGGGGGCGTACTTGTTACAATGAGCAATTCTTC. It yields the protein CASSPHRGRTCYNEQFF.

A few counts support this clone. The rearrangement links TRBV9 to TRBJ1-1; the D gene is possibly TRBD1 (5 bases). V was pared by 1 base and J by 2 bases, with 12 bases between. Germline V gene lookup returns CDR1 SGDLS and CDR2 YYNGEE. This CDR3 region has 15 residues. For the CDR3, the DNA is TGTGCCAGCAGCGTACTCCGGGACTTTAACACTGAAGCTTTCTTT. Residues: CASSVLRDFNTEAFF. Full variable domain (outside the CDR3, taken from reference TRBV9 and TRBJ1-1): DSGVTQTPKHLITATGQRVTLRCSPRSGDLSVYWYQQSLDQGLQFLIQYYNGEERAKGNILERFSAQQFPDLHSELNLSSLELGDSALYFCASSVLRDFNTEAFFGQGTRLTVV.

The rearrangement joins TRBV7-9 to TRBJ2-1; D might be TRBD2 (5 bases). V lost 11 bases, J lost 0 bases, and 14 bases lay in between. The CDR3 contains 14 residues. Germline loops: CDR1 SEHNR, CDR2 FQNEAQ (reference sequence). Written as DNA, the CDR3 is TGTGCCGGGTCTGGGGAGAGCTCCTACAATGAGCAGTTCTTC. This translates into CAGSGESSYNEQFF.

This clone was picked up one time. The chain uses TRBV30 and TRBJ1-1; TRBD1 might be the D (6 bases). In germline, CDR1 is GTSNPN, CDR2 SVGIG (reference sequence). CDR3 length: 13 amino acids. V was clipped by 2 bases and J by 0 bases, with 7 bases between them. CDR3 in amino acids: CAWSRQVNTEAFF. The CDR3, as DNA: TGTGCCTGGAGTCGACAGGTGAACACTGAAGCTTTCTTT.

The V call is TRBV29-1, the J call TRBJ1-2; no clear D. The CDR3 length is 10 residues. Germline values: CDR1 SQVTM, CDR2 ANQGSEA. Trimming cost V 4 bases and J 8 bases, with 8 bases left between them. The CDR3 DNA is TGCAGCGTTGGCCCAGGAGGCTACACCTTC. This sequence encodes CSVGPGGYTF.

The V gene is TRBV19, the J gene TRBJ1-2; weak D call: TRBD1 (6 bases). The CDR3 has 15 amino acids. Germline loops: CDR1 LNHDA, CDR2 SQIVND (reference sequence). Trimming cost V 5 bases and J 4 bases, with 17 bases left between them. The CDR3 DNA sequence: TGTGCCAGTAGTTCCCGACAGGAACCCGTCTATGGCTACACCTTC. This translates into CASSSRQEPVYGYTF.

The V and J genes are TRBV30 and TRBJ1-2; D perhaps matches TRBD1 (6 bases). The CDR3 covers 13 residues. The germline gives CDR1 GTSNPN, CDR2 SVGIG (reference sequence). The germline V and J ends were trimmed by 2 bases and 10 bases, with 17 bases remaining between them. The CDR3 loop reads CAWSPGATSDYTF. The CDR3 DNA reads TGTGCCTGGAGTCCAGGGGCCACATCGGACTACACCTTC. Complete variable domain (other parts from reference TRBV30 and TRBJ1-2): SQTIHQWPATLVQPVGSPLSLECTVEGTSNPNLYWYRQAAGRGLQLLFYSVGIGQISSEVPQNLSASRPQDRQFILSSKKLLLSDSGFYLCAWSPGATSDYTFGSGTRLTVV.

The CDR3 nucleotides read TGTGCCAGTAGACCAGGGGGAGGTTACGAGCAGTACTTC. Encoded protein: CASRPGGGYEQYF. The chain links TRBV19 to TRBJ2-7; possibly TRBD1 for D (7 bases). Deletions cut 6 bases from V and 4 bases from J, with 13 bases between. The CDR3 is 13 residues long. Germline CDR1 is LNHDA and CDR2 is SQIVND (reference sequence).